One T cell receptor (beta chain) is described in this entry. Its antigen is still unknown. Base qualities were left out, and no much larger clone turns up one base away. The record originates from a study of early T cells in non-severe SARS-CoV-2 infection (dated by TCRdb to about 2021). General notes on the study: Because TCR sequencing was done on bulk RNA from unsorted whole blood, the alpha and beta chains could not be paired. The paper as a whole reports these results and caveats: VDJdb matching was skewed toward anti-spike CD8 responses and likely underestimated virus-specific expansions, missing private and CD4 specificities.

The library relied on 5' RACE. TCRdb shows the sequencer as NextSeq 500. The TCR library protocol attached unique molecular identifiers to individual cDNA molecules to correct for sequencing error and PCR bias. Sequencing covered both TCR alpha and beta chains, and within each sample the abundances of alpha and beta sequences were tightly co-correlated. The authors' analysis ran thus. Decombinator V4 was used to annotate the V gene, J gene and CDR3 of the TCR sequences. TCRs were defined as expanded if a significant change between any two time points was detected under a Poisson model with p below 0.0001. TCR abundances were normalised to the total number of TCRs sequenced per sample and expressed as counts per million. MAIT TCRs were defined by TRAV1-2 paired with TRAJ12, TRAJ20 or TRAJ33, and iNKT TCRs by TRAV10 paired with TRAJ18. VDJdb, accessed 1 November 2021, was searched for CMV, EBV and SARS-CoV-2 annotated TCRs, excluding TCRs annotated for multiple antigens. The public sequencing data were trimmed at Q25 with fastp and processed into clonotypes with MiXCR by TCRdb, which kept only in-frame beta chains. CDR3 protein duplicates are merged, each entry listing the most common genes and DNA. TCRdb assigned the V and J calls; the authors' analysis was not used. A total of around 49,000 distinct CDR3 sequences appear in this sample, around a tenth of them only once. The ten largest clones represent just over 20% of the sample.

Set within a cohort of healthcare workers in London, UK, this nested case-control study involved weekly PCR testing of nasopharyngeal swabs along with blood sampling. Healthcare workers were recruited during the week of the UK lockdown, between 23 and 31 March 2020, and followed weekly for up to roughly 15 weeks. At the junction V is shortened by 5 bases and J by 2 bases; bases outside the gene matches: 7. The CDR3 runs 15 amino acids, cysteine and phenylalanine included. The entry retains the CDR3 DNA only, 45 bases that are in frame from base 1. The germline V gene specifies MDHEN as CDR1 and SYDVKM as CDR2.

What was sequenced was whole blood. This chain is built from TRBV28 and TRBJ2-7; 9 nucleotides in the junction match TRBD1. This sequence originates from an adult who was a healthcare worker with PCR-confirmed SARS-CoV-2 infection or an uninfected control (not recorded which). The nucleotide sequence reads TGTGCCAGCAGTCCGGGACAGGGATACACCTACGAGCAGTACTTC. Translated, this is CASSPGQGYTYEQYF.